This entry is about one T cell receptor (beta chain). This specimen comes from a study of blood T cells in healthy people across ages. With a J-beta primer mix and a sample-barcoded 5' primer, a second PCR ran about 6 to 11 cycles. Every individual sample yielded 2.5 million or more paired-end reads (each containing CDR3). TCRdb processed the 5' RACE reads anew with MiXCR; each CDR3 protein has one entry. The table records 1,500,000 or so distinct CDR3 sequences, approximately 63% of them present only once. Each donor supplied roughly 10 milliliters of peripheral blood. From germline, CDR1 is KGHSH and CDR2 LQKENI. Trimming took 2 bases from V and 3 from J, leaving 13 bases between them. CDR3 length: 16 amino acids.

This receptor was identified in a man aged 18 to 30 in good health. This chain joins TRBV18 and TRBJ2-2, with D uncertain. Sequenced input: blood. The CDR3 DNA sequence: TGTGCCAGCTCACCAATTCGTGGGGTGTACACCGGGGAGCTGTTTTTT. Protein product: CASSPIRGVYTGELFF.